This TCR beta chain derives from a study of CD8 T cells in Susac syndrome. Random hexamers primed reverse transcription of about 0.5 to 1 ug RNA. A multiplex approach, immunoSEQ multiplex PCR, amplified TCR beta CDR3 across 54 Vbeta and 13 Jbeta. TCRdb analysed the immunoSEQ multiplex PCR reads with MiXCR anew, one entry per CDR3 protein. The data hold around 180,000 distinct CDR3 sequences, with under 97% observed a single time. FACS was used to enrich TEMRA cells, whereas the CD8+ and CD4+ T cells were obtained by negative isolation. This CDR3 has 15 residues. Germline CDR1 reads SGHRS; CDR2 reads YFSETQ. V trimming: 2 bases; J trimming: 8 bases; junction bases outside the gene matches: 3.

The sample consisted of CD4+ T cells from PBMCs. The origin of this receptor is a human donor with multiple sclerosis. The chain uses TRBV5-1 and TRBJ2-1, with 14 bases identical to TRBD2. CDR3 bases: TGCGCCAGCAGCTTAGGGACTAGCGGGGGCCATGAGCAGTTCTTC. Translating gives CASSLGTSGGHEQFF.